These 27 T cell receptor beta chains were sequenced from one sample in a study of identical twins. TCRdb processed the 5' RACE reads anew with MiXCR; each CDR3 protein has one entry. The data show 510,000 or so distinct CDR3 sequences, around 15% seen once. The same data also went into a second study, on yellow fever vaccine responses in identical twins.

Source material: CD4+ T cells sorted from blood. The receptors stem from a woman younger than 35 in good health.

The J gene is TRBJ2-1, the V gene TRBV11-2; 8 bases line up with TRBD2. The ends lost 1 base at V and 5 bases at J; junction bases unmatched: 7. The CDR3 is made up of 16 amino acids. Germline-derived CDR1 and CDR2 are SGHAT and FQNNGV. CDR3 loop: CASSLVRTSFDNEQFF. The CDR3 DNA sequence: TGTGCCAGCAGCTTAGTCCGGACTAGCTTTGACAATGAGCAGTTCTTC.

This clonotype was seen many times. The rearrangement links TRBV29-1 to TRBJ2-1, with 14 nucleotides matching TRBD2. V dropped 7 bases and J dropped 0; count of bases not matched to a gene: 14. This CDR3 region has 19 residues. Germline CDR1 SQVTM, CDR2 ANQGSEA. CDR3 DNA: TGCAGCGCCCTGAAAGGGACTAGCGGGAGCTGGAGCTCCTACAATGAGCAGTTCTTC. It specifies CSALKGTSGSWSSYNEQFF.

This clonotype was picked up a small number of times. V is TRBV12-3 or TRBV12-4 and J is TRBJ1-1; perhaps TRBD1 as D (5 bases). Deletions cut 6 bases from V and 3 bases from J, with 17 bases between. The CDR3 has 15 amino acids. CDR3 amino acids: CASRGDVGVYTEAFF. CDR3 in DNA: TGTGCCAGCAGGGGGGATGTGGGGGTTTACACTGAAGCTTTCTTT.

In its sample, this clonotype was seen a few times. The V gene is TRBV3-1, the J gene TRBJ2-6; TRBD2 matches at 7 bases. V shed 2 bases and J 0 bases; nucleotides not matched to a gene: 4. Germline loops: CDR1 LGHDT, CDR2 YNNKEL (reference sequence). The CDR3 extends over 17 amino acids. This CDR3 is CASSQTGGGSGANVLTF. The CDR3 coding sequence is TGTGCCAGCAGCCAAACTGGGGGGGGCTCTGGGGCCAACGTCCTGACTTTC.

The chain couples TRBV6-1 to TRBJ2-1, with TRBD2 matching over 11 bases. CDR1 MNHNS and CDR2 SASEGT come from the germline V gene. CDR3 length equals 17 residues. V lost 5 bases, J lost 8 bases, and 14 bases stayed unmatched. This CDR3 reads CASSPTSGSPVMYEQFF. CDR3 bases: TGTGCCAGCAGTCCTACTAGCGGGAGCCCTGTGATGTATGAGCAGTTCTTC.

V is TRBV11-1 and J is TRBJ2-5, with TRBD2 matching over 16 bases. The CDR3 covers 18 residues. V lost 0 bases, J lost 4 bases, and 5 bases stayed unmatched. In germline, CDR1 is SGHAT, CDR2 FQDESV (reference sequence). The CDR3 DNA follows: TGTGCCAGCAGCTTAGCGGGGACTAGCGGGGGGGCTCGAGAGACCCAGTACTTC. Protein product: CASSLAGTSGGARETQYF.

The CDR3 DNA follows: TGCAGCGCCACGGGACTGACGTACCAAGAGACCCAGTACTTC. Translation gives CSATGLTYQETQYF. V usage is TRBV29-1 and J usage is TRBJ2-5, with a tentative D call TRBD2 (6 bases). V was trimmed by 7 bases and J by 0 bases, leaving 15 bases between them. CDR1 and CDR2 from the germline V gene are SQVTM and ANQGSEA. The CDR3 has 14 amino acids.

A few counts support this clonotype. This sequence joins TRBV5-5 and TRBJ2-4, with a tentative D call TRBD1 (6 bases). The V gene lost 7 bases and the J gene lost 2 bases, with 13 bases spanning the gap. The CDR3 loop spans 14 amino acids. Looked up from germline, CDR1 is SGHKS and CDR2 is YYEKEE (reference sequence). The CDR3 DNA reads as TGTGCCAGCGCTAAAGGGGGAACCAAAAACATTCAGTACTTC. Translating gives CASAKGGTKNIQYF.

The chain carries TRBV7-9 and TRBJ2-5, with D hard to call. V lost 1 base, J lost 7 bases, and 13 bases lay in between. Germline CDR1 is SEHNR and CDR2 is FQNEAQ (reference sequence). The CDR3 covers 14 residues. The CDR3 region is CASSLGGESGTQYF. CDR3 in DNA: TGTGCCAGCAGCTTAGGTGGAGAATCGGGGACCCAGTACTTC.

This clonotype showed up just a few times. The gene calls are TRBV4-1 and TRBJ2-7; 10 bases are a match to TRBD2. Germline loops: CDR1 MGHRA, CDR2 YSYEKL. CDR3 size: 15 residues. The V segment lost 4 bases and the J segment 1 base; nucleotides outside the gene matches: 4. As DNA, the CDR3 is TGCGCCAGCAGCCCCCAACTAGCGGGGTCCTACGAGCAGTACTTC. Residues: CASSPQLAGSYEQYF.

This clonotype appeared once. The chain joins TRBV7-8 to TRBJ2-2; 12 nucleotides agree with TRBD1. Germline V gene data show CDR1 as SGHVS and CDR2 as FQNEAQ. This CDR3 has 16 amino acids. V lost 4 bases, J lost 6 bases, and 6 bases stayed unmatched. The CDR3: CASSSRDRGRSGELFF. The CDR3, as DNA: TGTGCCAGCAGCTCAAGGGACAGGGGGCGTTCCGGGGAGCTGTTTTTT.

The gene calls are TRBV5-8 and TRBJ2-3; a possible D gene is TRBD2 (5 bases). Germline V CDR1 and CDR2: SGHTS, YDEGEE. The ends were cut back, 3 bases at V and 0 bases at J, with 14 bases in the middle. The CDR3 length is 16 residues. CDR3 nucleotides: TGTGCCAGCAGCTCTCTAGCACCCCTGAGCACAGATACGCAGTATTTT. Its translation: CASSSLAPLSTDTQYF.

This clonotype showed up just a few times. The CDR3 sequence is CASSLIAGETQYF. For the CDR3, the DNA is TGTGCCAGCAGCTTAATCGCGGGAGAGACCCAGTACTTC. The rearrangement uses TRBV7-2 and TRBJ2-5; a weak D match, TRBD2 (5 bases). V dropped 2 bases and J dropped 4 bases, with 8 bases sitting between them. Germline V CDR1 and CDR2: SGHTA, FQGNSA. The CDR3 has 13 residues.

The chain combines TRBV24-1 with TRBJ2-2; the D is unclear. Between the trimmed V and J ends, which lost 9 bases and 5 bases, there was a span of 12 bases. Per the germline V gene, CDR1 is KGHDR and CDR2 is SFDVKD. The CDR3 consists of 13 residues. This CDR3 is CATGRSGTGELFF. The DNA for the CDR3 is TGTGCCACCGGCCGGTCAGGAACCGGGGAGCTGTTTTTT.

This clonotype was counted a few times. This chain uses TRBV5-1 with TRBJ2-1; the D gene is possibly TRBD2 (5 bases). Trimming left V 5 bases short and J 6 bases short, with 12 bases between. Germline V gene lookup returns CDR1 SGHRS and CDR2 YFSETQ. CDR3 length: 13 residues. The CDR3, as DNA: TGCGCCAGCAGTTACGGGATCTCCAATGAGCAGTTCTTC. The encoded protein is CASSYGISNEQFF.

This clonotype was seen only a few times. The V call is TRBV12-3 or TRBV12-4, the J call TRBJ1-4; no clear D gene. There are 11 residues in the CDR3. The V gene lost 6 bases and the J gene lost 8 bases, with 7 bases spanning the gap. CDR3 residues: CASRAGEKLFF. The CDR3 DNA reads TGTGCCAGCAGAGCTGGAGAAAAACTGTTTTTT.

This chain connects TRBV6-5 to TRBJ2-1; 10 positions agree with TRBD2. The J segment lost 8 bases and the V segment lost 0 bases, leaving 10 bases of the junction unmatched. CDR1 and CDR2 (germline): MNHEY, SVGAGI. This CDR3 spans 17 amino acids. The CDR3 spells CASSYSSRLAGEDEQFF. CDR3 sequence (DNA): TGTGCCAGCAGTTACTCGTCTAGACTAGCGGGCGAGGATGAGCAGTTCTTC.

This clonotype has more than one count but fewer than ten. V and J are TRBV20-1 and TRBJ2-3; D is possibly TRBD2 (6 bases). The CDR3 runs 15 residues. Germline V lookup: CDR1 DFQATT, CDR2 SNEGSKA (reference sequence). V was trimmed by 6 bases and J by 0 bases, leaving 16 bases between them. In nucleotides, the CDR3 is TGCAGTGCCTCCTACCGGGGGAGTAGCACAGATACGCAGTATTTT. Encoded protein: CSASYRGSSTDTQYF.

The chain links TRBV4-1 to TRBJ2-5, with D uncertain. Germline V gene data show CDR1 as MGHRA and CDR2 as YSYEKL. V lost 4 bases, J lost 5 bases, and 11 bases lay in between. The CDR3 runs to 13 residues. CDR3 sequence reads: CASSPQTTETQYF. As DNA, the CDR3 is TGCGCCAGCAGCCCCCAGACCACGGAGACCCAGTACTTC.

This chain links TRBV10-3 with TRBJ2-2; 7 nucleotides match TRBD1. This CDR3 region has 15 residues. V was clipped by 8 bases and J by 2 bases; unmatched bases: 8. Germline values: CDR1 ENHRY, CDR2 SYGVKD. The CDR3: CAIFSGTANTGELFF. The DNA of the CDR3 is TGTGCCATCTTCTCCGGGACAGCCAACACCGGGGAGCTGTTTTTT.

The chain couples TRBV7-7 to TRBJ2-1; 16 bases are shared with TRBD2. The CDR3 covers 16 residues. V lost 4 bases and J lost 8; bases outside the gene matches: 5. CDR1 and CDR2 from the germline V gene are SSHAT and FNYEAQ (reference sequence). The CDR3 sequence is CASSSGTSGRDHEQFF. The CDR3 DNA reads as TGTGCCAGCAGCTCCGGGACTAGCGGGAGGGATCATGAGCAGTTCTTC.

This clonotype was seen repeatedly, ten times or more. In DNA, the CDR3 is TGCAGTGCTAGAGATTCCGGGGGTCCCGGTTACGAGCAGTACTTC. Amino acid sequence: CSARDSGGPGYEQYF. J is TRBJ2-7 and V is TRBV20-1, with D perhaps matching TRBD2 (6 bases). Per the germline V gene, CDR1 is DFQATT and CDR2 is SNEGSKA (reference sequence). This CDR3 is 15 amino acids long. The ends were cut back, 0 bases at V and 4 bases at J, with 16 bases in the middle.

The chain is built from TRBV11-2 and TRBJ2-3; a possible D gene is TRBD2 (6 bases). Germline assignment: CDR1 SGHAT and CDR2 FQNNGV. V was pared by 6 bases and J by 2 bases, with 9 bases between. The CDR3 is made up of 13 amino acids. CDR3 residues: CASRRTNTDTQYF. CDR3 coding DNA: TGTGCCAGCAGACGGACTAACACAGATACGCAGTATTTT.

The J gene is TRBJ2-1, the V gene TRBV20-1, with 12 bases fitting TRBD2. The germline V gene has CDR1 DFQATT and CDR2 SNEGSKA (reference sequence). Germline trimming cut 2 bases from V and 12 bases from J; bases unmatched to any gene: 5. CDR3 length equals 13 residues. DNA of the CDR3: TGCAGTGCTAGACTAGCGGGAGGGGGAATGCAGTTCTTC. It is translated as CSARLAGGGMQFF.

This chain links TRBV20-1 with TRBJ2-6; the D gene could be TRBD1 or TRBD2 (5 bases each). This CDR3 contains 15 residues. The V and J ends lost 3 bases and 0 bases respectively, with 9 bases between them. Germline lookup yields CDR1 DFQATT and CDR2 SNEGSKA (reference sequence). CDR3 nucleotide sequence: TGCAGTGCTAGGGGGACGGGCTCTGGGGCCAACGTCCTGACTTTC. Translation gives CSARGTGSGANVLTF.

This clonotype turned up a few times. The rearrangement links TRBV2 to TRBJ2-5, with TRBD2 matching 9 bases. The length of the CDR3 is 15 residues. J was trimmed by 5 bases and V by 10 bases; bases with no gene match: 14. Germline values: CDR1 SNHLY, CDR2 FYNNEI. CDR3 sequence (DNA): TGTGCCACCTCCACGGGAAGTACTAGCGGGGAGACCCAGTACTTC. Protein: CATSTGSTSGETQYF.

This clonotype was observed a handful of times. The V call is TRBV12-3 or TRBV12-4, the J call TRBJ1-5; 7 bases align to TRBD1. The CDR3 is 15 amino acids. Trimming took 7 bases from V and 3 from J; bases not matched to a gene: 9. CDR3 in DNA: TGTGCCAGCACTTGGGCAGGGGGGACCAATCAGCCCCAGCATTTT. This gives the protein CASTWAGGTNQPQHF.